These T cell receptor beta chains were read from a single sample in a study of cytomegalovirus exposure and HLA in healthy donors. The repertoire was sequenced with immunoSEQ multiplex PCR; TCRdb's copy has only in-frame clones and lacks some. This table holds about 140,000 clones, 70% to 80% found once. Sequenced material: PBMCs. These receptors were taken from a male donor in good health and CMV-seronegative. Each CDR3 is given with its conserved first and last residue. The D gene is left open where the match is weak. Some rows have no size entry. The others give once, few or many, or a class for an expanded clone.

cdr3_aa: CASSFSSYEQFF
cdr3_nt: TGTGCCAGCAGCTTCAGTAGCTATGAGCAGTTCTTC
cdr3_length: 12
d_call: NA
clone_size: NA
j_call: TRBJ2-1
v_call: TRBV7-9

cdr3_aa: CASSLGQGASGNTIYF
cdr3_nt: TGTGCCAGCAGCTTAGGGCAGGGGGCATCTGGAAACACCATATATTTT
cdr3_length: 16
d_call: TRBD1
clone_size: once
j_call: TRBJ1-3
v_call: TRBV11-2

cdr3_aa: CASSQDPQRGAEYLFF
cdr3_nt: TGCGCCAGCAGCCAAGATCCCCAGCGGGGGGCCGAATACCTGTTCTTC
cdr3_length: 16
d_call: TRBD2
clone_size: NA
j_call: TRBJ2-1
v_call: TRBV4-1

cdr3_aa: CASSLGSGNHGYTF
cdr3_nt: TGTGCCAGCAGCTTAGGATCGGGTAATCATGGCTACACCTTC
cdr3_length: 14
d_call: NA
clone_size: once
j_call: TRBJ1-2
v_call: TRBV7-9

cdr3_aa: CATGAGVYEQYF
cdr3_nt: TGTGCCACCGGCGCGGGGGTATACGAGCAGTACTTC
cdr3_length: 12
d_call: TRBD2
clone_size: NA
j_call: TRBJ2-7
v_call: TRBV19

cdr3_aa: CASSYDFSQPQHF
cdr3_nt: TGTGCCAGCAGTTACGACTTTTCCCAGCCCCAGCATTTT
cdr3_length: 13
d_call: NA
clone_size: few
j_call: TRBJ1-5
v_call: TRBV6-6

cdr3_aa: CASSTTLQGGEQFF
cdr3_nt: TGTGCCAGCAGCACCACTTTACAGGGCGGTGAGCAGTTCTTC
cdr3_length: 14
d_call: NA
clone_size: NA
j_call: TRBJ2-1
v_call: TRBV9

cdr3_aa: CASSQDYGETQYF
cdr3_nt: TGCGCCAGCAGCCAAGATTACGGAGAGACCCAGTACTTC
cdr3_length: 13
d_call: NA
clone_size: NA
j_call: TRBJ2-5
v_call: TRBV4-1

cdr3_aa: CASSEFPRKSEAFF
cdr3_nt: TGTGCCAGCAGTGAGTTCCCCAGGAAATCTGAAGCTTTCTTT
cdr3_length: 14
d_call: NA
clone_size: NA
j_call: TRBJ1-1
v_call: TRBV6-1

cdr3_aa: CASSLTGPGNQPQHF
cdr3_nt: TGTGCCAGCAGCCTGACAGGGCCGGGTAATCAGCCCCAGCATTTT
cdr3_length: 15
d_call: TRBD1
clone_size: NA
j_call: TRBJ1-5
v_call: TRBV5-6

cdr3_aa: CASSSSKQGQGNGYTF
cdr3_nt: TGTGCCAGCAGTTCCTCTAAACAGGGACAGGGTAATGGCTACACCTTC
cdr3_length: 16
d_call: TRBD1
clone_size: once
j_call: TRBJ1-2
v_call: TRBV28

cdr3_aa: CASSLTGGRNTEAFF
cdr3_nt: TGTGCCAGCAGCTTAACAGGGGGAAGGAACACTGAAGCTTTCTTT
cdr3_length: 15
d_call: TRBD1
clone_size: NA
j_call: TRBJ1-1
v_call: TRBV5-4

cdr3_aa: CASSRGFLLGANYGYTF
cdr3_nt: TGTGCCAGCAGCCGCGGTTTCCTTCTTGGAGCTAACTATGGCTACACCTTC
cdr3_length: 17
d_call: NA
clone_size: NA
j_call: TRBJ1-2
v_call: TRBV5-4

cdr3_aa: CSVVRGGSYNEQFF
cdr3_nt: TGCAGCGTTGTGCGGGGGGGATCCTACAATGAGCAGTTCTTC
cdr3_length: 14
d_call: TRBD2
clone_size: NA
j_call: TRBJ2-1
v_call: TRBV29-1

cdr3_aa: CASSRLAGGYTQYF
cdr3_nt: TGTGCCAGCAGCCGACTAGCGGGAGGTTATACGCAGTATTTT
cdr3_length: 14
d_call: TRBD2
clone_size: NA
j_call: TRBJ2-3
v_call: TRBV6-5

cdr3_aa: CSAAPTLRDRGRSTEAFF
cdr3_nt: TGCAGCGCCGCCCCTACGTTAAGGGACAGGGGGCGATCGACTGAAGCTTTCTTT
cdr3_length: 18
d_call: TRBD1
clone_size: NA
j_call: TRBJ1-1
v_call: TRBV29-1

cdr3_aa: CASSYLETQYF
cdr3_nt: TGTGCCAGCAGTTACCTAGAGACCCAGTACTTC
cdr3_length: 11
d_call: NA
clone_size: NA
j_call: TRBJ2-5
v_call: TRBV6-5

cdr3_aa: CASSPAGGGGETQYF
cdr3_nt: TGTGCCAGCAGCCCGGCTGGGGGAGGGGGAGAGACCCAGTACTTC
cdr3_length: 15
d_call: NA
clone_size: NA
j_call: TRBJ2-5
v_call: TRBV7-3

cdr3_aa: CASSLGDRGSYEQYF
cdr3_nt: TGTGCCAGCAGCTTAGGGGACAGGGGCTCCTACGAGCAGTACTTC
cdr3_length: 15
d_call: TRBD1
clone_size: NA
j_call: TRBJ2-7
v_call: TRBV7-9

cdr3_aa: CASRAKGTGANVLTF
cdr3_nt: TGTGCCAGCAGAGCGAAGGGGACTGGGGCCAACGTCCTGACTTTC
cdr3_length: 15
d_call: NA
clone_size: NA
j_call: TRBJ2-6
v_call: TRBV2

cdr3_aa: CASSFPGGNTIYF
cdr3_nt: TGTGCCAGCAGCTTTCCAGGGGGAAACACCATATATTTT
cdr3_length: 13
d_call: NA
clone_size: NA
j_call: TRBJ1-3
v_call: TRBV7-9

cdr3_aa: CAGNRGEDTQYF
cdr3_nt: TGTGCCGGTAACAGGGGGGAAGATACGCAGTATTTT
cdr3_length: 12
d_call: TRBD1
clone_size: NA
j_call: TRBJ2-3
v_call: TRBV2

cdr3_aa: CASSGGVSGYTF
cdr3_nt: TGCGCCAGCAGCGGAGGGGTAAGCGGCTACACCTTC
cdr3_length: 12
d_call: NA
clone_size: NA
j_call: TRBJ1-2
v_call: TRBV4-3

cdr3_aa: CASSPTTGEGYTF
cdr3_nt: TGTGCCAGCAGCCCGACGACAGGGGAAGGCTACACCTTC
cdr3_length: 13
d_call: TRBD1
clone_size: NA
j_call: TRBJ1-2
v_call: TRBV7-3

cdr3_aa: CASSGSQGRSYEQYF
cdr3_nt: TGTGCCAGCAGCGGGTCACAGGGGCGATCCTACGAGCAGTACTTC
cdr3_length: 15
d_call: TRBD1
clone_size: NA
j_call: TRBJ2-7
v_call: TRBV7-3

cdr3_aa: CAWSARTVETSYEQYF
cdr3_nt: TGTGCCTGGAGTGCAAGGACAGTAGAGACTTCCTACGAGCAGTACTTC
cdr3_length: 16
d_call: NA
clone_size: once
j_call: TRBJ2-7
v_call: TRBV30

cdr3_aa: CASSLQGGYEQYF
cdr3_nt: TGCGCCAGCAGTCTGCAGGGGGGCTACGAGCAGTACTTC
cdr3_length: 13
d_call: NA
clone_size: once
j_call: TRBJ2-7
v_call: TRBV5-1